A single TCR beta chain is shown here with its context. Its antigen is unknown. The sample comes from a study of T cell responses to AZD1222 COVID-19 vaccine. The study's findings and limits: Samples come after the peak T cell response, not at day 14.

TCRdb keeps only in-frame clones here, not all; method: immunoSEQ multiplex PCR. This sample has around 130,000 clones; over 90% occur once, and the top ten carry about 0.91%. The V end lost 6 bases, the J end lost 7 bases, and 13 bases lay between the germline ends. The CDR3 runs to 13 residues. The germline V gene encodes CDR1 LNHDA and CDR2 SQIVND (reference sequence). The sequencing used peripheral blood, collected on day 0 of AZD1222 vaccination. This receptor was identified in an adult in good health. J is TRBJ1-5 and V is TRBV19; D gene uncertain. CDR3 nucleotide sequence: TGTGCCAGTAGCGCTAGTGGTGCGCAGCCCCAGCATTTT. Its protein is CASSASGAQPQHF. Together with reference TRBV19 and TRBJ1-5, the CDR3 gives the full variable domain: DGGITQSPKYLFRKEGQNVTLSCEQNLNHDAMYWYRQDPGQGLRLIYYSQIVNDFQKGDIAEGYSVSREKKESFPLTVTSAQKNPTAFYLCASSASGAQPQHFGDGTRLSIL.